This record looks at one T cell receptor (beta chain) sequence and its context. Its antigen target is currently unknown. Base qualities were left out, and no much larger clone turns up one base away. The germline V gene encodes CDR1 MNHNS and CDR2 SASEGT. The trim is 7 bases for V and 3 bases for J, with a gap of 12 bases between the germline ends. The CDR3 sequence holds 13 residues, the cysteine and phenylalanine included. The sequence is cut down to CDR3 DNA, 39 bases in frame from base 1. This sample was taken from a study of CD8 T cells in Susac syndrome (dated by TCRdb to between 2019 and 2020). For the wider study: Whether CD8+ T cell activation and differentiation in Susac syndrome was antigen driven was tested using repertoire sequencing. Clonality of the CD8+ T cell repertoire was compared between more than 10 healthy donors, about 14 Susac syndrome patients and 15 multiple sclerosis patients. Points the paper makes about the study in general: The number of individuals in the TCR sequencing and HLA analysis was recognized as being relatively small.

RNA was extracted with the RNeasy kit and roughly 0.45 to 1 ug was reverse transcribed using random hexamers. The immunoSEQ multiplex PCR assay, which covers 54 Vbeta and 13 Jbeta segments, was used to amplify TCR beta CDR3 regions. PCR amplification bias was corrected by using a synthetic template baseline for primer optimization and computational correction. The paper's processing steps were these. Reads were annotated to V, D and J genes according to IMGT and were analyzed with immunoSEQ Analyzer, with only productive sequences retained. Clonality was calculated as one minus the Shannon entropy normalized by log2 of the number of productive unique sequences. For each patient and control, public and private clones were evaluated among the 100 most prevalent clones. Susac-specific clones were defined as absent from healthy and MS cohorts, about 1,000 published viral clones and other ImmuneACCESS disease sequences. TCRdb reprocessing: public reads trimmed at Q25 with fastp, clones called with MiXCR, in-frame beta chains kept. Every CDR3 protein is listed once, alongside the most common genes and DNA of its rows. The V and J calls shown here were made by TCRdb, not taken from the authors' results. In all, the sample holds about 300,000 distinct CDR3 sequences, and around 85% of those were seen once. Of the sample, about 0.22% is held by the ten largest clones.

High-throughput TCR beta sequencing profiled peripheral blood CD8+ and CD4+ T cells from healthy donors, Susac syndrome patients and multiple sclerosis patients. The multiple sclerosis controls were treatment-naive patients who had stable or active relapsing-remitting disease and met the revised McDonald criteria. Bulk CD8+ and CD4+ T cells were purified magnetically by negative isolation, whereas CD8+ TEMRA cells were enriched by FACS. Blood was collected in EDTA tubes and processed within 24 hours, with PBMCs isolated through density gradient centrifugation. PBMCs intended for TCR sequencing were cryopreserved in liquid nitrogen and thawed later in a water bath at 37 degrees C. The sorted or isolated CD4+, CD8+ and CD8+ TEMRA cells had a purity of 90% or higher.

This clonotype originated in a human donor with multiple sclerosis. Material: CD8+ T cells from PBMCs. The chain joins TRBV6-1 to TRBJ2-5; TRBD2 might be the D gene, on 5 matching bases. The CDR3: CASKTPAEETQYF. In nucleotides, the sequence is TGTGCCAGCAAGACCCCAGCGGAAGAGACCCAGTACTTC.